These 2 T cell receptor beta chains were sequenced from one sample in a study of T cell responses to AZD1222 COVID-19 vaccine. Sequencing used immunoSEQ multiplex PCR; TCRdb keeps in-frame clones, though not all of them. The table records around 120,000 clones, 88% of them present only once. This material consisted of peripheral blood, taken 28 days after the second AZD1222 dose. Receptor source: an adult who received the AZD1222 COVID-19 vaccine.

This chain links TRBV11-2 with TRBJ1-3, with TRBD1 identical over 8 bases. V shed 0 bases, J shed 0 bases, and the junction held 4 bases outside the gene matches. Germline V lookup: CDR1 SGHAT, CDR2 FQNNGV. The CDR3 loop spans 17 amino acids. The CDR3 spells CASSLDGQGFSGNTIYF. The CDR3, as DNA: TGTGCCAGCAGCTTAGATGGACAGGGATTCTCTGGAAACACCATATATTTT.

Only one count was recorded for this clone. The rearrangement joins TRBV11-3 to TRBJ2-3; no clear D. Germline V gene lookup returns CDR1 SGHNT and CDR2 YENEEA. V lost 1 base, J lost 2 bases, and 10 bases lay in between. The CDR3 runs 15 residues. The CDR3 bases are TGTGCCAGCAGCTTAGGAGGTATTAACACAGATACGCAGTATTTT. Amino acid sequence: CASSLGGINTDTQYF.